This entry features one T cell receptor beta chain sequence. Its matching antigen is unknown. The PCR was carried out with 60 Vbeta primers and 13 Jbeta primers. Some clones are missing from TCRdb's copy, which holds only in-frame ones; the method was immunoSEQ multiplex PCR. The sample carries about 120,000 clones, over 70% recorded once. The data stem from a study of cytomegalovirus exposure and HLA in healthy donors. Study overall: In an earlier analysis, around 120 million unique TCR beta sequences were found from some 200 million T cells. Overall study results and limits: What a later analysis showed was that several of the most significant clusters appeared linked to common viral pathogens. TCR beta V- and J-gene trimming, according to a later analysis, was linked to a missense DCLRE1C variant.

V was pared by 6 bases and J by 6 bases, with 6 bases between. Germline assignment: CDR1 SGHRS and CDR2 YFSETQ. The CDR3 consists of 11 residues. Material for sequencing was PBMCs. V gene TRBV5-1 combines with J gene TRBJ1-4; D gene ambiguous. This clonotype originated in a woman aged 40 to 49 in good health and CMV-seropositive. The CDR3 here is CASMEDEKLFF. Written as DNA, the CDR3 is TGCGCCAGCATGGAGGATGAAAAACTGTTTTTT. Variable domain in full (rest from reference TRBV5-1 and TRBJ1-4): KAGVTQTPRYLIKTRGQQVTLSCSPISGHRSVSWYQQTPGQGLQFLFEYFSETQRNKGNFPGRFSGRQFSNSRSEMNVSTLELGDSALYLCASMEDEKLFFGSGTQLSVL.